A selection of T cell receptor beta chains follows, all from one sample in a study of cytomegalovirus exposure and HLA in healthy donors. Measured with immunoSEQ multiplex PCR; TCRdb has only the in-frame clones, and not every one. This sample has fewer than 250,000 clones; roughly 77% occur once, and the top ten carry 0.39%. Material for sequencing was PBMCs. Every receptor here comes from a male donor in good health and CMV-seropositive. The CDR3 runs from the conserved cysteine through the conserved F or W. A D gene is named only where the DNA matches it firmly. A row's size may be missing; if present it is once, few, many or a size class.

D gene,J gene,clone size,CDR3 length,V gene,CDR3 DNA,CDR3 protein
NA,TRBJ2-7,NA,13,TRBV21-1,TGTGCCAGCATCGGGACAGGGGCGGGCGAGCAGTACTTC,CASIGTGAGEQYF
TRBD1,TRBJ2-7,NA,15,TRBV27,TGTGCCAGCAGTCCTGGGACAGCCCTCTCCTACGAGCAGTACTTC,CASSPGTALSYEQYF
NA,TRBJ2-3,NA,14,TRBV30,TGTGCCTGGAGTGTAGGAGGCAGCACAGATACGCAGTATTTT,CAWSVGGSTDTQYF
TRBD2,TRBJ2-7,NA,13,TRBV28,TGTGCCACCACCCCTAGCGGGAGAAACGAGCAGTACTTC,CATTPSGRNEQYF
NA,TRBJ1-2,NA,13,TRBV5-8,TGTGCCAGCAGCTTGTCAGGAAACTATGGCTACACCTTC,CASSLSGNYGYTF
TRBD1,TRBJ1-6,few,14,TRBV27,TGTGCCAGCAGTCTGGTCCTAGGACAGGTACCCCTCCACTTT,CASSLVLGQVPLHF
NA,TRBJ2-3,NA,15,TRBV15,TGTGCCACCAGCAACCCCCCGGGGAACACAGATACGCAGTATTTT,CATSNPPGNTDTQYF
NA,TRBJ1-2,NA,14,TRBV29-1,TGCAGCGTTGCGGCCAGGGACATTAACTATGGCTACACCTTC,CSVAARDINYGYTF
NA,TRBJ1-2,NA,13,TRBV6-1,TGTGCCAGCAGTGGCGACAGTGACTATGGCTACACCTTC,CASSGDSDYGYTF
NA,TRBJ2-5,NA,12,TRBV6-1,TGTGCCTTAAACCGAGGTTTCGAGACCCAGTACTTC,CALNRGFETQYF